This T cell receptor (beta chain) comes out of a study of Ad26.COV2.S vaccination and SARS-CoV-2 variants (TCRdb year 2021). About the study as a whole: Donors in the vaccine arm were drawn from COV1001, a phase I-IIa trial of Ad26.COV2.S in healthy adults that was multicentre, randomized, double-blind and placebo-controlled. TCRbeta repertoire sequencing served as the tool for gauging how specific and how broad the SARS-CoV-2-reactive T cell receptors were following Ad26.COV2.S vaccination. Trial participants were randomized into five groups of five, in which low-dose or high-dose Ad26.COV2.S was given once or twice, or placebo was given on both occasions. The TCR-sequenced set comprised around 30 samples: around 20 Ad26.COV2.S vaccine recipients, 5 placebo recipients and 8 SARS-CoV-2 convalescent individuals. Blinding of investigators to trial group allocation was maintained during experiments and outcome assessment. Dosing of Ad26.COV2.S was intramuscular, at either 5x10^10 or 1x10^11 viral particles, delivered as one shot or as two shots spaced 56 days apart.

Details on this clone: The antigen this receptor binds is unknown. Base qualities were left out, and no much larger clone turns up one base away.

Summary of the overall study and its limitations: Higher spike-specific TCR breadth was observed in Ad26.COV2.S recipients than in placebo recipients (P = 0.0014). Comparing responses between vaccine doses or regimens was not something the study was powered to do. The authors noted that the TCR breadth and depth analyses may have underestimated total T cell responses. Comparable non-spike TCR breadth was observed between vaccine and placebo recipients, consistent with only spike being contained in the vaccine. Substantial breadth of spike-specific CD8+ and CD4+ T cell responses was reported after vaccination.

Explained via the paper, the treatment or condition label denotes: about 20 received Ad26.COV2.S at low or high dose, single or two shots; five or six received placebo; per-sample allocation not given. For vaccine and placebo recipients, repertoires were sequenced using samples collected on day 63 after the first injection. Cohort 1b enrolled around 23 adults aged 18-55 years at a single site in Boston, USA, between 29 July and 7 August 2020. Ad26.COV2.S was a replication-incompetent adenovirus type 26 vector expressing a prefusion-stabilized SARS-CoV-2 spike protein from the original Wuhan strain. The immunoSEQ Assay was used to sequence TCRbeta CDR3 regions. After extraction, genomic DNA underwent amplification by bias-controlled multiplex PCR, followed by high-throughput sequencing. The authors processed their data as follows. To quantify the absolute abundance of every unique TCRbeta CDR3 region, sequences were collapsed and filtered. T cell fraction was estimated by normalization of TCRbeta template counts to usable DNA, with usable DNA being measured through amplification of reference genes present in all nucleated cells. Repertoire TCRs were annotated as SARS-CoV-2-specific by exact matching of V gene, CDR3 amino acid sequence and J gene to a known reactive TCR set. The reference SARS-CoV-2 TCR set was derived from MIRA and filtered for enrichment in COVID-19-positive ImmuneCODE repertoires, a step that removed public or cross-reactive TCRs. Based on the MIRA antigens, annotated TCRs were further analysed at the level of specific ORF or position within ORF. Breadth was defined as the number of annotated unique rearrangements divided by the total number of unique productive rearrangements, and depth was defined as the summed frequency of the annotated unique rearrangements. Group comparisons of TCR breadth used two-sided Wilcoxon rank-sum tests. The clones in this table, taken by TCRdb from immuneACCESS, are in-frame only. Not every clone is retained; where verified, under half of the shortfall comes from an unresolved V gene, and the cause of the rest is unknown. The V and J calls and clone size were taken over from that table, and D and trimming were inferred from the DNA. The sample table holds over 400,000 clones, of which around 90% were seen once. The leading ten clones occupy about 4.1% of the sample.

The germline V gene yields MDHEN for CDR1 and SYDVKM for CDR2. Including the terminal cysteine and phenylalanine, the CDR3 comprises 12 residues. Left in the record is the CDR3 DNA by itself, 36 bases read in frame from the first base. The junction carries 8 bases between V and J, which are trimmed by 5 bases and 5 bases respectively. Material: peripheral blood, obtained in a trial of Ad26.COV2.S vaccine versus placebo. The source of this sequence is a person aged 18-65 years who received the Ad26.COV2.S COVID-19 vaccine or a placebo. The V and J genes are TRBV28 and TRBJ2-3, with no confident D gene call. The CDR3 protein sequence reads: CASSPLRDTQYF. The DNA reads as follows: TGTGCCAGCAGTCCTCTGAGAGATACGCAGTATTTT. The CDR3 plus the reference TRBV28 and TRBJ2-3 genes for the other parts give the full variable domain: DVKVTQSSRYLVKRTGEKVFLECVQDMDHENMFWYRQDPGLGLRLIYFSYDVKMKEKGDIPEGYSVSREKKERFSLILESASTNQTSMYLCASSPLRDTQYFGPGTRLTVL.